The present entry profiles one TCR beta chain with its context. Researchers ran the PCR with 60 Vbeta and 13 Jbeta primers. Profiled with immunoSEQ multiplex PCR; TCRdb holds only in-frame clones, not every one. Of about 140,000 clones listed, just over 70% are singletons. This record belongs to a study of cytomegalovirus exposure and HLA in healthy donors. CDR3 length: 14 residues. Germline loops: CDR1 SGHNT, CDR2 YYREEE (reference sequence). The chain is built from TRBV5-4 and TRBJ2-5; D perhaps matches TRBD1 (6 bases). The J call may be wrong; the DNA end is better matched by TRBJ2-7. Material: PBMCs. The source of this sequence is a woman under 40 in good health and CMV-seronegative. The CDR3 region has the DNA TGTGCCAGCAGCAGAACAGGGCCGAACTACGAGCAGTACTTC. Amino acid sequence: CASSRTGPNYEQYF.